The rows below give T cell receptor beta chains drawn from one sample of a study of cytomegalovirus exposure and HLA in healthy donors. The repertoire was sequenced with immunoSEQ multiplex PCR; TCRdb's copy has only in-frame clones and lacks some. Of approximately 100,000 clones listed, more than 60% were seen once; the top ten hold approximately 2.4%. The source material was PBMCs. These receptors were collected from a female donor in good health and CMV-seronegative. The CDR3 runs from the conserved cysteine through the conserved F or W. D genes are given only for firm matches. Clone size is shown for a subset of rows, as once, few, many or a class of expanded clone.

.	TRBV5-4	few	TRBJ1-3	CASIRAGKTIYF	TGTGCCAGCATCAGGGCGGGGAAAACCATATATTTT
TRBD1	TRBV9	.	TRBJ2-7	CASSAIDRDEQYF	TGTGCCAGCAGCGCCATCGACAGGGACGAGCAGTACTTC
TRBD1	TRBV29-1	.	TRBJ1-1	CSVNRGGNTEAFF	TGCAGCGTGAACAGGGGGGGGAACACTGAAGCTTTCTTT
TRBD2	TRBV5-1	.	TRBJ2-1	CASSFSVAGGAYNEQFF	TGCGCCAGCAGCTTTTCAGTGGCGGGGGGGGCCTACAATGAGCAGTTCTTC
TRBD2	TRBV27	once	TRBJ2-7	CASRPSGGVAYEQYF	TGTGCCAGCAGGCCCTCGGGAGGGGTGGCCTACGAGCAGTACTTC
TRBD1	TRBV10-3	.	TRBJ2-2	CAMLGQGAGELFF	TGTGCCATGCTCGGACAGGGCGCCGGGGAGCTGTTTTTT
TRBD1	TRBV14	.	TRBJ1-1	CASRTGRNTEAFF	TGTGCCAGCAGGACAGGGAGGAACACTGAAGCTTTCTTT
.	TRBV13	.	TRBJ2-3	CASSFRETDTQYF	TGTGCCAGCAGCTTTCGGGAGACAGATACGCAGTATTTT
.	TRBV6-6	.	TRBJ2-1	CASSYSRLPAYNEQFF	TGTGCCAGCAGTTACTCGAGACTCCCGGCCTACAATGAGCAGTTCTTC
.	TRBV2	few	TRBJ2-3	CASSESPSTDTQYF	TGTGCCAGCAGTGAGAGTCCCAGCACAGATACGCAGTATTTT
.	TRBV5-1	.	TRBJ2-3	CASSLGGLTSTDTQYF	TGCGCCAGCAGCTTGGGAGGACTAACTAGCACAGATACGCAGTATTTT
TRBD1	TRBV6-4	.	TRBJ2-2	CASKAGTEDNTGELFF	TGTGCCAGCAAGGCCGGGACAGAGGACAACACCGGGGAGCTGTTCTTT
.	TRBV5-6	once	TRBJ1-2	CASSPRGRVGYGYTF	TGTGCCAGCAGCCCAAGGGGCAGGGTGGGGTATGGCTACACCTTC
.	TRBV10-3	many	TRBJ1-1	CAISESSRLDEAFF	TGTGCCATCAGTGAGTCTTCCCGCCTAGATGAAGCTTTCTTT
.	TRBV5-1	few	TRBJ2-3	CASSSGSTDTQYF	TGCGCCAGCAGCTCCGGGAGCACAGATACGCAGTATTTT
TRBD1	TRBV27	.	TRBJ1-6	CASLGTGTLINNSPLHF	TGTGCCAGCCTCGGGACAGGGACCCTGATCAATAATTCACCCCTCCACTTT
TRBD2	TRBV5-1	.	TRBJ2-1	CATKRGGYNEQFF	TGCGCCACCAAGCGGGGGGGATACAATGAGCAGTTCTTC
.	TRBV29-1	few	TRBJ2-2	CTDTGELFF	TGCACTGACACCGGGGAGCTGTTTTTT
TRBD2	TRBV5-6	.	TRBJ2-3	CASILSGGPGDTQYF	TGTGCCAGCATTCTTAGCGGGGGGCCAGGAGATACGCAGTATTTT
.	TRBV7-9	.	TRBJ1-2	CSSSLEGRRDGGYTF	TGTTCCAGCAGCTTAGAGGGTCGGAGGGATGGAGGCTACACCTTC
.	TRBV7-6	.	TRBJ2-7	CASSFDGGVYEQYF	TGTGCCAGCAGCTTCGACGGCGGGGTGTACGAGCAGTACTTC
.	TRBV25-1	.	TRBJ2-6	CASSDRVGANVLTF	TGTGCCAGCAGTGACCGGGTTGGGGCCAACGTCCTGACTTTC
.	TRBV7-9	.	TRBJ1-1	CSSSFKGTEAFF	TGTTCCAGCAGCTTTAAGGGGACTGAAGCTTTCTTT
TRBD1	TRBV5-4	.	TRBJ2-4	CASSWDRGGNIQYF	TGTGCCAGCAGCTGGGACAGGGGCGGGAACATTCAGTACTTC
.	TRBV5-6	few	TRBJ1-3	CASSSPTSKGNTIYF	TGTGCCAGCAGCTCTCCGACAAGCAAGGGAAACACCATATATTTT
TRBD2	TRBV11-2	.	TRBJ2-3	CASGRPASGGPYYTDTQYF	TGTGCCAGCGGGAGGCCCGCTAGCGGGGGGCCCTACTACACAGATACGCAGTATTTT
.	TRBV9	.	TRBJ1-2	CASSIEGGGGGYTF	TGTGCCAGCAGCATCGAGGGAGGGGGTGGGGGCTACACCTTC
TRBD1	TRBV12-5	few	TRBJ1-1	CASYIKGGASDTEAFF	TGTGCTAGCTACATTAAAGGGGGCGCTTCGGACACTGAAGCTTTCTTT
.	TRBV10-3	.	TRBJ2-7	CAISARIIYYEQYF	TGTGCCATCAGTGCCAGAATAATATACTACGAGCAGTACTTC
.	TRBV18	.	TRBJ1-2	CASSPRAGDGYTF	TGTGCCAGCTCACCTAGGGCAGGGGATGGCTACACCTTC
TRBD2	TRBV13	.	TRBJ2-1	CASSLPPLPGLAASYNEQFF	TGTGCCAGCAGCTTACCCCCTTTGCCGGGACTAGCGGCCTCCTACAATGAGCAGTTCTTC
TRBD1	TRBV19	.	TRBJ1-2	CASSISDRGPYGYTF	TGTGCCAGTAGTATTTCGGACAGGGGGCCGTATGGCTACACCTTC
.	TRBV7-8	.	TRBJ2-7	CASSYSQGGEQYF	TGTGCCAGCAGCTATAGTCAGGGAGGCGAGCAGTACTTC
TRBD1	TRBV5-4	.	TRBJ1-6	CASNPTGQAGYNSPLHF	TGTGCCAGCAACCCGACAGGACAGGCCGGATATAATTCACCCCTCCACTTT
TRBD1	TRBV6-6	.	TRBJ1-5	CASSDRGRQPQHF	TGTGCCAGCAGCGACAGGGGAAGGCAGCCCCAGCATTTT
.	TRBV14	.	TRBJ1-2	CASSLDSLNGYTF	TGTGCCAGCAGCCTTGACAGTCTGAATGGCTACACCTTC
TRBD2	TRBV7-9	.	TRBJ2-3	CSSSLGASGGRTDTQYF	TGTTCCAGCAGCTTAGGAGCCAGCGGGGGGCGCACAGATACGCAGTATTTT
TRBD1	TRBV6-4	.	TRBJ1-5	CASVSTPGQGSEQPQHF	TGTGCCAGCGTTTCCACCCCGGGACAGGGAAGTGAGCAGCCCCAGCATTTT
.	TRBV27	.	TRBJ2-2	CASSPRSDRTGELFF	TGTGCCAGCAGTCCTCGGTCGGACAGAACCGGGGAGCTGTTTTTT
TRBD2	TRBV9	.	TRBJ2-1	CASSVSGLAGNEQFF	TGTGCCAGCAGCGTTTCAGGACTAGCAGGCAATGAGCAGTTCTTC
.	TRBV12-5	.	TRBJ2-2	CAISGELFF	TGTGCTATATCCGGGGAGCTGTTTTTT
.	TRBV15	.	TRBJ1-6	CATSAREGDNSPLHF	TGTGCCACCAGCGCCAGGGAGGGAGATAATTCACCCCTCCACTTT
.	TRBV5-1	few	TRBJ1-4	CASSLVGATNEKLFF	TGCGCCAGCAGCTTGGTCGGAGCAACTAATGAAAAACTGTTTTTT
.	TRBV12-5	.	TRBJ2-7	CASGPSGREQYF	TGTGCTAGTGGCCCCTCAGGGAGGGAGCAGTACTTC
TRBD1	TRBV19	.	TRBJ1-2	CASSTLDRARYGYTF	TGTGCCAGTAGTACGCTCGACAGGGCCCGCTATGGCTACACCTTC